Sequencing of this TCR beta chain was carried out in a study of blood T cells in healthy people across ages (dated by TCRdb to between 2014 and 2016). About the investigation overall: In model experiments, template switching captured roughly one uniquely barcoded TCR beta cDNA molecule for every two T cells. The study measured age-related changes in TCR beta repertoire diversity using deep sequencing normalized with unique cDNA molecular identifiers. The donors were split into four age groups: young (average 16 years), middle-aged (over 35), aged (over 55) and long-lived (approximately 80). To avoid experimental bias, donors of different ages were randomly spread across the sequencing lanes. For two donors (one aged 18 to 29 and one aged 80 or older), the study analyzed two additional independent replicas of 1 million unique cDNA reads from the same blood draw.

There are many counts of this clonotype. The specificity of this receptor is unknown. It has no much larger one-base neighbor in the sample; base qualities were not kept. The investigation overall reported the following: Observed TCR beta diversity per million T cells fell roughly linearly with age, and a significant reduction was already apparent by age around 40. Because the CMV infection status of the donors was unknown, age-related changes in expanded clonotypes may potentially have been confounded. Compared with the aged group, more naive CD4+ T cells, fewer expanded clones and increased TCR diversity were shown by the long-lived group, suggesting age selection. Since profiling was done on bulk unsorted PBMCs, naive and antigen-experienced compartments could not be conclusively compared. Estimates of total diversity based on one million sequenced T cells were regarded as lower bounds and as underestimates. The percentage of naive T cells measured by flow cytometry correlated strongly with observed TCR beta diversity.

V was cut back by 4 bases and J by 3 bases, leaving a gap of 17 bases between them. CDR1 and CDR2 (SGHRS, YFSETQ) derive from the germline V gene. The CDR3 spans 15 residues, from the cysteine through the phenylalanine. This entry keeps only the CDR3 DNA: 45 bases, framed from base 1. Libraries were prepared through 5' RACE. Reads for this sample came from an Illumina HiSeq 2500. The second PCR ran for about 6 to 12 cycles and used a J-beta primer mix along with a sample-barcoded 5' primer. A unique molecular identifier was introduced onto each TCR beta cDNA molecule by a template-switch 5' adaptor carrying 12 random nucleotides. Each sample yielded at least 2.5 million CDR3-containing paired-end reads. All of the RNA was converted into first-strand cDNA using the Mint cDNA synthesis kit, with a TRBC-specific oligonucleotide serving as the primer. Following uracil-DNA glycosylase treatment, all cDNA underwent a first 18-cycle PCR with the universal primers M1SS and BC2_uni_R. From the authors' description of their analysis: Normalization of each sample was performed by random selection of 1 million high-quality reads, each carrying a distinct molecular identifier. Reads sharing molecular identifiers were discarded rather than binned into consensus sequences. MiTCR, with a Q25 quality threshold and the strictest error-elimination algorithm, was used for CDR3 identification, clonotype clustering and error correction. A nonparametric unseen species model with Euler transformation was used to estimate lower-bound total TCR beta diversity. Using fastp at Q25 and MiXCR, TCRdb reprocessed the public reads and kept productive beta chains. Rows are combined by CDR3 protein, so each entry shows the most common genes and DNA. What appears here as the V and J calls and clone size reflects TCRdb's work, not the paper's. The sample data list about 730,000 distinct CDR3 sequences, and roughly two fifths of these were observed just once. Together, the top ten hold 20% to 25% of the sample.

Donors were 35 to 40 systemically healthy Caucasian individuals from Russia aged 6 to 90 years. Each donor gave 9.5 to 10 milliliters of peripheral blood, drawn into EDTA-treated Vacutainer tubes. Ficoll-Paque density-gradient centrifugation was used to isolate PBMCs, with at least 7 million obtained per sample. Total RNA was extracted from PBMCs with Trizol reagent, with at least 5.5 micrograms obtained per sample. Naive CD45RAhigh/CD27high T cell percentages were measured by flow cytometry on a PBMC aliquot from every donor. The chain is assembled from TRBV5-1 and TRBJ2-7; perhaps TRBD1 is the D gene, with 6 bases matching. The TCR was taken from a woman aged 60-75 years in good health. The sequenced sample consisted of blood. The CDR3 region: CASSTGTGKGYEQYF. The sequenced DNA: TGCGCCAGCAGCACCGGTACAGGGAAGGGCTACGAGCAGTACTTC.